The 3 T cell receptor beta chains listed next were all sequenced from one sample in a study of Ad26.COV2.S vaccination and SARS-CoV-2 variants. Sequencing used immunoSEQ multiplex PCR; TCRdb keeps in-frame clones, though not all of them. This table holds 400,000 to 450,000 clones, about nine tenths found once. Treatment in this sample: some 19 received Ad26.COV2.S at low or high dose, single or two shots; several received placebo; per-sample allocation not given. Collection of the samples took place on day 63 after the first injection of vaccine or placebo. Sequences were derived from peripheral blood, sampled in a trial of Ad26.COV2.S vaccine versus placebo. These receptors all come from a person between 18 and 65 years old who received the Ad26.COV2.S COVID-19 vaccine or a placebo.

The chain employs TRBV2 and TRBJ2-7; unclear D gene. Per the germline V gene, CDR1 is SNHLY and CDR2 is FYNNEI. The V and J ends lost 8 bases and 0 bases respectively, with 11 bases between them. The CDR3 consists of 13 residues. CDR3 amino acids: CASAGPDSYEQYF. The CDR3 DNA follows: TGTGCCAGCGCCGGCCCGGACTCCTACGAGCAGTACTTC.

The genes are TRBV7-9 and TRBJ2-4; D gene uncertain. V was cut by 3 bases and J by 0 bases, with 6 bases left in between. This CDR3 has 14 residues. Germline CDR1 and CDR2: SEHNR and FQNEAQ (reference sequence). The CDR3 region has the DNA TGTGCCAGCAGCTTCGCTCTAGCCAAAAACATTCAGTACTTC. This codes for CASSFALAKNIQYF.

The chain combines TRBV7-2 with TRBJ2-7, with D uncertain. There are 14 residues in the CDR3. CDR1 and CDR2 (germline): SGHTA, FQGNSA. The ends were cut back, 1 base at V and 7 bases at J, with 14 bases in the middle. CDR3 loop: CASSLELLLGEQYF. The CDR3 DNA follows: TGTGCCAGCAGCTTAGAACTCCTCCTAGGGGAGCAGTACTTC.